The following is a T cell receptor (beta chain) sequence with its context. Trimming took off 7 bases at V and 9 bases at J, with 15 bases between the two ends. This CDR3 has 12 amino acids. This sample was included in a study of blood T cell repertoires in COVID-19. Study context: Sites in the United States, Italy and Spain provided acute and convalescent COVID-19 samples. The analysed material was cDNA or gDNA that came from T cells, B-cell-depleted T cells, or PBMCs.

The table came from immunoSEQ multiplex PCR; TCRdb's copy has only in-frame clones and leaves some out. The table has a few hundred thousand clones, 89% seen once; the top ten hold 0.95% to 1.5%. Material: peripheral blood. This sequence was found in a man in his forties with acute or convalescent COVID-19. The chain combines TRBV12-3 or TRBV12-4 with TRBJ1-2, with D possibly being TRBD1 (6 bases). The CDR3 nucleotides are TGTGCCAGCAACCGATACAGGGCTAGCTACACCTTC. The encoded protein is CASNRYRASYTF.